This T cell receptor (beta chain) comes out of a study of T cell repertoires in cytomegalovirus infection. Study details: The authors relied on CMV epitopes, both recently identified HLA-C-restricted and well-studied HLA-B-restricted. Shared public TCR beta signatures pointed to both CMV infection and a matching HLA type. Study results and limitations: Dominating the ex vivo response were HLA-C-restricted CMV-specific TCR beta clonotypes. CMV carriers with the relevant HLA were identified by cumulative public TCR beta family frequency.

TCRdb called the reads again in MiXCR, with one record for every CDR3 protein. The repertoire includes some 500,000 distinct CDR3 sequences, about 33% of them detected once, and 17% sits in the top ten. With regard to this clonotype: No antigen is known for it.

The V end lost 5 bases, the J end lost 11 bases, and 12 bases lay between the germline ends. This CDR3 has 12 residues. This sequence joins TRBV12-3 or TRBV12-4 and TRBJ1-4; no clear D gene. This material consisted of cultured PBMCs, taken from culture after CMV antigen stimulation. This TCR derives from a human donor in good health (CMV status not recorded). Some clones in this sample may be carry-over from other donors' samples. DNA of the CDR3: TGTGCCAGCAGTCGGTCGGGTGGGAAACTGTTTTTT. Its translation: CASSRSGGKLFF.